A selection of T cell receptor beta chains follows, all from one sample in a study of T cell responses to AZD1222 COVID-19 vaccine. Measured with immunoSEQ multiplex PCR; TCRdb has only the in-frame clones, and not every one. The table shows about 80,000 clones, with around 90% occurring only once. The specimen was peripheral blood, collected on day 0 of AZD1222 vaccination. Receptor source: an adult in good health. The CDR3 runs from the conserved cysteine through the conserved F or W. A D gene is named only where the DNA matches it firmly. Part of the rows lack a size; the others show once, few, many or a class for expanded clones.

cdr3_length	v_call	j_call	d_call	clone_size	cdr3_aa	cdr3_nt
15	TRBV5-1	TRBJ2-5	-	-	CASSLGQGGAETQYF	TGCGCCAGCAGCTTGGGACAGGGAGGGGCAGAGACCCAGTACTTC
14	TRBV5-1	TRBJ2-7	TRBD2	few	CASASGPSSYEQYF	TGCGCCAGCGCTAGCGGGCCCAGCTCCTACGAGCAGTACTTC
15	TRBV15	TRBJ2-1	-	-	CATSRRGSSHNEQFF	TGTGCCACCAGCAGAAGGGGGAGTAGCCACAATGAGCAGTTCTTC
15	TRBV27	TRBJ2-7	TRBD1	-	CASSLVGDRAYEQYF	TGTGCCAGCAGTTTGGTTGGGGACAGGGCCTACGAGCAGTACTTC
13	TRBV19	TRBJ2-7	TRBD2	-	CASQGSGSYEQYF	TGTGCCAGTCAGGGTAGCGGGTCCTACGAGCAGTACTTC
17	TRBV9	TRBJ1-3	-	-	CASSVDPWQNSGNTIYF	TGTGCCAGCAGCGTAGATCCCTGGCAGAACTCTGGAAACACCATATATTTT
12	TRBV12-3/TRBV12-4	TRBJ2-1	-	-	CASSLPPNEQFF	TGTGCCAGCAGTTTACCCCCGAATGAGCAGTTCTTC
14	TRBV15	TRBJ2-3	-	-	CATSRAVTSDTQYF	TGTGCCACCAGCAGAGCCGTGACCTCGGATACGCAGTATTTT
13	TRBV7-9	TRBJ2-5	-	-	CASSFLGQETQYF	TGTGCCTCCTCTTTCTTGGGCCAAGAGACCCAGTACTTC
16	TRBV11-3	TRBJ2-2	TRBD1	once	CASSHIRGPDTGELFF	TGTGCCAGCAGCCACATCAGGGGGCCCGACACCGGGGAGCTGTTTTTT
14	TRBV2	TRBJ1-2	-	few	CASSGGRGNYGYTF	TGTGCCAGCAGTGGGGGCAGGGGTAACTATGGCTACACCTTC
14	TRBV7-2	TRBJ2-3	-	large	CASSLEDFTDTQYF	TGTGCCAGCAGCCTAGAAGACTTCACAGATACGCAGTATTTT
13	TRBV30	TRBJ2-1	-	few	CAWNFVLGDEQFF	TGTGCCTGGAACTTCGTACTCGGCGATGAGCAGTTCTTC
15	TRBV6-1	TRBJ1-1	-	-	CASSEGQGVGTWAFF	TGTGCCAGCAGTGAAGGTCAGGGAGTGGGGACCTGGGCTTTCTTT
20	TRBV9	TRBJ2-1	TRBD2	-	CASSGYPGLAEQSSYNEQFF	TGTGCCAGCAGCGGATACCCGGGACTAGCGGAACAGAGCTCCTACAATGAGCAGTTCTTC
17	TRBV19	TRBJ2-5	-	-	CASSKAPREPTRETQYF	TGTGCCAGTAGTAAGGCGCCGAGGGAGCCCACCCGGGAGACCCAGTACTTC
15	TRBV11-1	TRBJ1-3	TRBD1	-	CASSHGQGSGNTIYF	TGTGCCAGCAGCCACGGACAGGGCTCTGGAAACACCATATATTTT
16	TRBV5-5	TRBJ2-5	TRBD1	-	CASSLRGSGGQETQYF	TGTGCCAGCAGCTTGCGAGGGTCAGGGGGCCAAGAGACCCAGTACTTC
13	TRBV7-9	TRBJ2-5	-	once	CASSLEGKETQYF	TGTGCCAGCAGCTTAGAGGGGAAAGAGACCCAGTACTTC
16	TRBV4-1	TRBJ2-1	TRBD1	-	CASSPRQGVPYNEQFF	TGCGCCAGCAGCCCCAGACAGGGGGTCCCCTACAATGAGCAGTTCTTC
14	TRBV5-1	TRBJ2-5	-	-	CASSQDRPYGTQYF	TGCGCCAGCAGTCAGGACCGACCTTATGGGACCCAGTACTTC
15	TRBV11-2	TRBJ2-7	-	-	CASSGALGANGEQYF	TGTGCCAGCAGCGGAGCCCTAGGGGCCAACGGCGAGCAGTACTTC
16	TRBV27	TRBJ2-7	TRBD1	-	CASSFGGTGFRYEQYF	TGTGCCAGCAGTTTTGGAGGGACAGGGTTTAGGTACGAGCAGTACTTC
11	TRBV7-9	TRBJ2-7	-	-	CASSQGGEQYF	TGTGCCAGCAGTCAAGGGGGAGAGCAGTACTTC
15	TRBV6-5	TRBJ1-6	TRBD1	-	CASSYAGQGGSPLHF	TGTGCCAGCAGTTATGCGGGACAGGGTGGGTCACCCCTCCACTTT
14	TRBV7-8	TRBJ2-7	TRBD1	-	CASSPPGQGAKQYF	TGTGCCAGCAGTCCACCGGGACAGGGGGCGAAGCAGTACTTC
15	TRBV18	TRBJ2-1	TRBD1	once	CASSSGQGANNEQFF	TGTGCCAGCTCATCGGGACAGGGGGCGAACAATGAGCAGTTCTTC
15	TRBV6-6	TRBJ2-2	-	-	CASSGGQGPTGELFF	TGTGCCAGCAGTGGGGGCCAGGGTCCCACCGGGGAGCTGTTTTTT
14	TRBV10-1	TRBJ1-6	TRBD1	-	CASSEGTEDSPLHF	TGCGCCAGCAGTGAAGGGACAGAAGATTCACCCCTCCACTTT
14	TRBV29-1	TRBJ1-2	TRBD1	once	CSVDPRGRGYGYTF	TGCAGCGTTGACCCCAGGGGGCGAGGCTATGGCTACACCTTC
15	TRBV5-1	TRBJ2-7	TRBD2	once	CASSLGASGSYEQYF	TGCGCCAGCAGCTTGGGGGCTAGCGGATCCTACGAGCAGTACTTC
15	TRBV24-1	TRBJ2-3	-	-	CATSDGPGGTDTQYF	TGTGCCACCAGTGACGGACCGGGGGGCACAGATACGCAGTATTTT
16	TRBV9	TRBJ1-2	-	once	CASSVAPDVGFGGYTF	TGTGCCAGCAGCGTAGCCCCGGACGTAGGATTTGGTGGCTACACCTTC
13	TRBV10-3	TRBJ1-5	TRBD1	-	CATQGAGNQPQHF	TGTGCCACCCAGGGGGCGGGCAATCAGCCCCAGCATTTT
19	TRBV6-4	TRBJ1-4	-	-	CASSVPRGETRATNEKLFF	TGTGCCAGCAGTGTCCCTAGGGGTGAAACCCGTGCAACTAATGAAAAACTGTTTTTT
13	TRBV6-5	TRBJ2-7	-	-	CASSLSLPYEQYF	TGTGCCAGCAGCCTGAGCCTTCCTTACGAGCAGTACTTC
12	TRBV5-1	TRBJ1-1	-	-	CASSTTAAEAFF	TGCGCCAGCAGCACGACGGCCGCTGAAGCTTTCTTT
14	TRBV3-1/TRBV3-2	TRBJ2-2	-	-	CASISRGGPGELFF	TGTGCCAGCATATCACGGGGAGGCCCCGGGGAGCTGTTTTTT
14	TRBV27	TRBJ2-7	-	-	CASRKEYSSYEQYF	TGTGCCAGCCGAAAAGAGTATAGCTCCTACGAGCAGTACTTC
14	TRBV7-2	TRBJ2-7	-	-	CASSLGDTVYEQYF	TGTGCCAGCAGCTTGGGGGACACCGTCTACGAGCAGTACTTC
17	TRBV2	TRBJ2-1	-	-	CASSEFLLSSSYNEQFF	TGTGCCAGCAGTGAATTTCTACTATCAAGCTCCTACAATGAGCAGTTCTTC
15	TRBV6-5	TRBJ2-7	-	-	CASSYRGQGTYEQYF	TGTGCCAGCAGTTATCGGGGGCAGGGGACCTACGAGCAGTACTTC
17	TRBV12-5	TRBJ1-5	-	-	CASGSGTGTNSNQPQHF	TGTGCTAGTGGTTCTGGGACCGGGACAAATAGCAATCAGCCCCAGCATTTT
15	TRBV19	TRBJ2-2	TRBD1	-	CASSMEDRGTGELFF	TGTGCCAGTAGTATGGAAGACAGGGGGACCGGGGAGCTGTTTTTT
11	TRBV28	TRBJ1-2	-	-	CASSSPGGYTF	TGTGCCAGCAGTAGCCCCGGCGGCTACACCTTC
15	TRBV6-5	TRBJ1-3	TRBD1	once	CASSRGQVAGNTIYF	TGTGCCAGCAGCCGTGGACAGGTCGCTGGAAACACCATATATTTT
15	TRBV7-3	TRBJ2-2	TRBD2	-	CASSVGTTTTGELFF	TGTGCCAGCAGCGTCGGGACTACCACCACCGGGGAGCTGTTTTTT
15	TRBV18	TRBJ1-6	-	-	CASSQTRGPNSPLHF	TGTGCCAGCTCACAAACTCGGGGGCCGAATTCACCCCTCCACTTT
13	TRBV28	TRBJ2-7	-	-	CASNLGLWSEQYF	TGTGCCAGCAACTTGGGCCTGTGGAGCGAGCAGTACTTC
14	TRBV2	TRBJ1-5	-	-	CASSGQTSNQPQHF	TGTGCCAGCAGTGGGCAGACTAGCAATCAGCCCCAGCATTTT
16	TRBV18	TRBJ1-3	TRBD1	-	CASSDTGGGFGNTIYF	TGTGCCAGCTCGGATACAGGGGGTGGCTTTGGAAACACCATATATTTT
14	TRBV18	TRBJ2-7	-	-	CASSLPSPQGEQYF	TGTGCCAGCTCACTTCCCAGTCCCCAAGGCGAGCAGTACTTC
12	TRBV28	TRBJ1-1	-	-	CASSERDTEAFF	TGTGCCAGCAGTGAAAGGGACACTGAAGCTTTCTTT
14	TRBV5-4	TRBJ1-3	-	-	CASSPRGSGNTIYF	TGTGCCAGCAGCCCGAGGGGGTCCGGAAACACCATATATTTT
16	TRBV9	TRBJ2-7	-	-	CASSFDSGMEVYEQYF	TGTGCCAGCAGCTTTGATAGTGGGATGGAGGTCTACGAGCAGTACTTC
11	TRBV11-2	TRBJ2-7	-	-	CASSSWYEQYF	TGTGCCAGCAGCTCGTGGTACGAGCAGTACTTC
15	TRBV5-6	TRBJ1-2	-	-	CASSLEGREEYGYTF	TGTGCCAGCAGCTTGGAGGGGCGGGAAGAATATGGCTACACCTTC